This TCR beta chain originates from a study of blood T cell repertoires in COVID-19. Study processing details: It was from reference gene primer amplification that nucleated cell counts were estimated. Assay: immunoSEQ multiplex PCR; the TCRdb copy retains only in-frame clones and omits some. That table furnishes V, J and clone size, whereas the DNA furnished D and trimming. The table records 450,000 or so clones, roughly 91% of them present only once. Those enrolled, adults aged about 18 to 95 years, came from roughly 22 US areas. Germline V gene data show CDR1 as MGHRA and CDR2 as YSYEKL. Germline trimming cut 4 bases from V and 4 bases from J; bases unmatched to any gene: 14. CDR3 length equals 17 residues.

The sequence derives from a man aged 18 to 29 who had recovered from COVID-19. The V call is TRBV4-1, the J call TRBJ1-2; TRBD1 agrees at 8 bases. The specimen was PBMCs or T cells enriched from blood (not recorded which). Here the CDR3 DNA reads TGCGCCAGCAGCCCGGGACAGGAGAGTGCCGCGTTCTATGGCTACACCTTC. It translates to CASSPGQESAAFYGYTF.